The clone carrying this TCR beta chain was detected a few times. This sample was taken from a study of blood T cells in healthy people across ages. The CDR3 covers 13 residues. Trimming cost V 8 bases and J 0 bases, with 10 bases left between them. CDR1 and CDR2 (germline): ENHRY, SYGVKD. A second about 7 to 11 cycle PCR used barcoded and J-beta primers. TCRdb independently ran MiXCR on the 5' RACE reads; one entry per CDR3 protein. The sample includes almost 800,000 distinct CDR3 sequences, roughly 60% of them seen just once. The chain carries TRBV10-3 and TRBJ1-1; D is ambiguous. This receptor was taken from a man between 25 and 39 years old in good health. Sequenced input: blood. CDR3 protein: CAIARQMNTEAFF. CDR3 in DNA: TGTGCCATCGCCCGGCAGATGAACACTGAAGCTTTCTTT.